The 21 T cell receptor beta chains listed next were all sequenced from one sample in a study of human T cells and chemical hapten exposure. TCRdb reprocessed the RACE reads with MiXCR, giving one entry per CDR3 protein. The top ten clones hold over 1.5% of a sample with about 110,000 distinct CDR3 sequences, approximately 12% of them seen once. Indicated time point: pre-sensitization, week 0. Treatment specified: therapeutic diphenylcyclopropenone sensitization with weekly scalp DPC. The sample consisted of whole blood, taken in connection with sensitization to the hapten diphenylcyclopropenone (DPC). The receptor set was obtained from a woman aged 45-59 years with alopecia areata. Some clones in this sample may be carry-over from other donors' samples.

The CDR3 DNA follows: TGCGCCAGCAGCCTGGACTCTACCTCCTACGAGCAGTACTTC. Encoded protein: CASSLDSTSYEQYF. The rearrangement joins TRBV5-1 to TRBJ2-7, with D possibly TRBD2 on 5 matching bases. Trimming pared 4 bases from V and 0 bases from J, leaving 11 bases between. Per germline, CDR1 SGHRS and CDR2 YFSETQ. The CDR3 is 14 residues long.

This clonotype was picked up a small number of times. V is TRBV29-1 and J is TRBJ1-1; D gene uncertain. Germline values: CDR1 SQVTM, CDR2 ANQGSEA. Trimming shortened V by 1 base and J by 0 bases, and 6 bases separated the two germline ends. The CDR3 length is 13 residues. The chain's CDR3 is CSVEVGLNTEAFF. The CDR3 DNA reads TGCAGCGTTGAAGTGGGGTTGAACACTGAAGCTTTCTTT.

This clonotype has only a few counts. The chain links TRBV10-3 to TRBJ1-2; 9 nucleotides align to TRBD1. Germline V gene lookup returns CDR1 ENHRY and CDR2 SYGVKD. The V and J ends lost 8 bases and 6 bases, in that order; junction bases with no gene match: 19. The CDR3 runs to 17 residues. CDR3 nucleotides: TGTGCCATCCGACGGGTAACAGGGGGCGCCGGAGCAGATGGCTACACCTTC. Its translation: CAIRRVTGGAGADGYTF.

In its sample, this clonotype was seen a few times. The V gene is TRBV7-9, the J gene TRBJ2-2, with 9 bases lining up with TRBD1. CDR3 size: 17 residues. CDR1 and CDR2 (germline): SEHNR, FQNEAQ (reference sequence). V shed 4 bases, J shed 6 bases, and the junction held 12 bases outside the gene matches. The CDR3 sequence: CASSSTPDRGGAGELFF. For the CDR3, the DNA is TGTGCCAGCAGCTCCACGCCGGACAGGGGAGGGGCCGGGGAGCTGTTTTTT.

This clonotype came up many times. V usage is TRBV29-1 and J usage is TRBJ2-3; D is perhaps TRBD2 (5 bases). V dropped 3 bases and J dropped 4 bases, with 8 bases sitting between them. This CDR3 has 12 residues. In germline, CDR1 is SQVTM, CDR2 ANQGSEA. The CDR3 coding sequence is TGCAGCGTTGACGAGGGAGCAGATACGCAGTATTTT. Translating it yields CSVDEGADTQYF.

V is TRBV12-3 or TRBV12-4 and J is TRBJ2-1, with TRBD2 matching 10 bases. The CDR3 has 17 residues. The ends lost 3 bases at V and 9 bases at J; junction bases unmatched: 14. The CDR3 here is CASSFGLAGVSRVEQFF. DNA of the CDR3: TGTGCCAGCAGTTTTGGGCTAGCGGGAGTTAGCAGGGTTGAGCAGTTCTTC.

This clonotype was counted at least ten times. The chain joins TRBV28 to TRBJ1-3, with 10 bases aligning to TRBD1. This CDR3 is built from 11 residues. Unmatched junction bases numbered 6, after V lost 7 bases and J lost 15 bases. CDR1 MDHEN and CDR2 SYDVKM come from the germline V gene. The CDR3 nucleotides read TGTGCCAGCAACTCCCGGGACAGGGGATATTTT. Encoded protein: CASNSRDRGYF.

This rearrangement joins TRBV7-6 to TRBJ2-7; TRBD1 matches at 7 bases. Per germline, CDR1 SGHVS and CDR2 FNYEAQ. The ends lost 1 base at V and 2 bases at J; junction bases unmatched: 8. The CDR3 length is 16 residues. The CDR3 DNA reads TGTGCCAGCAGCTTAGGCCTCGGGACAGCCACCTACGAGCAGTACTTC. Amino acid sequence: CASSLGLGTATYEQYF. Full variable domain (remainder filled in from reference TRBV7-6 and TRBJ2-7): GAGVSQSPRYKVTKRGQDVALRCDPISGHVSLYWYRQALGQGPEFLTYFNYEAQQDKSGLPNDRFSAERPEGSISTLTIQRTEQRDSAMYRCASSLGLGTATYEQYFGPGTRLTVT.

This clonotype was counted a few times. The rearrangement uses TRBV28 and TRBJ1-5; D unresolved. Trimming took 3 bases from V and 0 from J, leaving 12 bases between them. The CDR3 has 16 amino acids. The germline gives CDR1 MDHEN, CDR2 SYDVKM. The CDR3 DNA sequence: TGTGCCAGCAGTTTTGTGGCAGTTCATAGCAATCAGCCCCAGCATTTT. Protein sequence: CASSFVAVHSNQPQHF.

CDR3 nucleotides: TGTGCCAGCAGTTTCTCGATCCGAGAGCAGTACTTC. Translation gives CASSFSIREQYF. This rearrangement joins TRBV28 to TRBJ2-7; D is uncertain. The CDR3 has 12 amino acids. V lost 3 bases to trimming and J lost 7 bases, with 10 bases between them. Germline V gene data show CDR1 as MDHEN and CDR2 as SYDVKM. Looking up the rest from reference TRBV28 and TRBJ2-7 gives the full variable domain: DVKVTQSSRYLVKRTGEKVFLECVQDMDHENMFWYRQDPGLGLRLIYFSYDVKMKEKGDIPEGYSVSREKKERFSLILESASTNQTSMYLCASSFSIREQYFGPGTRLTVT.

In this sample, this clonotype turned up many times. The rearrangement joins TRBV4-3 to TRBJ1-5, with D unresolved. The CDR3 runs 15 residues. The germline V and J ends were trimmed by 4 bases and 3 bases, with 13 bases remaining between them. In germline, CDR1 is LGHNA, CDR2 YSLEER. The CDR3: CASSPRRMNNQPQHF. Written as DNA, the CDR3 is TGCGCCAGCAGCCCCCGAAGAATGAACAATCAGCCCCAGCATTTT.

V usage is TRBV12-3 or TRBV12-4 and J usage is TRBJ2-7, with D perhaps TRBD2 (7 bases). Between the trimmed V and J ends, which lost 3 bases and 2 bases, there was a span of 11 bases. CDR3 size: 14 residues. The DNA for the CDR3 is TGTGCCAGCAGTTTCAGGGGAGGGCCCTACGAGCAGTACTTC. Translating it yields CASSFRGGPYEQYF.

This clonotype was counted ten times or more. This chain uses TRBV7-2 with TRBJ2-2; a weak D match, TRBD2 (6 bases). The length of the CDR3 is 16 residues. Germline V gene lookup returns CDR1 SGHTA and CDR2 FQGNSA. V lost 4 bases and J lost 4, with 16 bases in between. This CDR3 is CASSSSKTRGTGELFF. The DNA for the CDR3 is TGTGCCAGCAGCTCATCTAAAACGCGGGGCACCGGGGAGCTGTTTTTT.

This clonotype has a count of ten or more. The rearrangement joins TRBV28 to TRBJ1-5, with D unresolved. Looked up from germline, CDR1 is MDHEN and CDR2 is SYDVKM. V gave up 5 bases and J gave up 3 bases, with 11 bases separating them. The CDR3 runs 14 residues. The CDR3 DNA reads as TGTGCCAGCAGTCCCCCGGGTTCCAATCAGCCCCAGCATTTT. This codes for CASSPPGSNQPQHF.

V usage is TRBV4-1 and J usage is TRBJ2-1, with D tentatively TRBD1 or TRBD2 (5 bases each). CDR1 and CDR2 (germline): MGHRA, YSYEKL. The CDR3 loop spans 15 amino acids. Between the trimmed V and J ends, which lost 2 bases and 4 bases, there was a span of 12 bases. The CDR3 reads CASSQRETDYNEQFF. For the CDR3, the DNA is TGCGCCAGCAGCCAAAGGGAGACAGATTACAATGAGCAGTTCTTC.

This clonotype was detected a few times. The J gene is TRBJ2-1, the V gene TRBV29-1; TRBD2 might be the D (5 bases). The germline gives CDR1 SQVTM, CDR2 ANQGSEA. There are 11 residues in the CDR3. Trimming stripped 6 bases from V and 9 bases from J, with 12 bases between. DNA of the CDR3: TGCAGCGTGGGAGTTGGATTTGAGCAGTTCTTC. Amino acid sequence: CSVGVGFEQFF.

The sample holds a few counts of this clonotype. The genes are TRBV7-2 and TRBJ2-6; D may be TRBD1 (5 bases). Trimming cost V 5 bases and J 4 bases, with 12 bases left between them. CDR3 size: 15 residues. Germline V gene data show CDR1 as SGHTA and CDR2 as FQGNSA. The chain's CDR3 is CASSPRVAGANVLTF. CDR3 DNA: TGTGCCAGCAGCCCCAGGGTTGCCGGGGCCAACGTCCTGACTTTC.

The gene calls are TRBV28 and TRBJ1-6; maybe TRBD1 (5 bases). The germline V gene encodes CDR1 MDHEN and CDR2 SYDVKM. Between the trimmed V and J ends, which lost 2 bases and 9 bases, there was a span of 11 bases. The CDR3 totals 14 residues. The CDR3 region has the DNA TGTGCCAGCAGTTTACAGGGTCGCGCTTCACCCCTCCACTTT. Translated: CASSLQGRASPLHF.

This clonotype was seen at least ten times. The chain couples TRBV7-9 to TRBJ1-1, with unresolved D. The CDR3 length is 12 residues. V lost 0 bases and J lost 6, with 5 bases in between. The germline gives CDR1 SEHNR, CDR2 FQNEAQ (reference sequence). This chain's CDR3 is CASSLAVAEAFF. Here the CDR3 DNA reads TGTGCCAGCAGCTTAGCGGTGGCTGAAGCTTTCTTT.

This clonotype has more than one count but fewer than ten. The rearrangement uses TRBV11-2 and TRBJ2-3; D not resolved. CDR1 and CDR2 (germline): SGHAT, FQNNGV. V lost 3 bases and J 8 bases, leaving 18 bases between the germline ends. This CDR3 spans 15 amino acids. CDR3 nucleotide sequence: TGTGCCAGCAGCTTTCTCAAGGGTATTATGCCTACGCAGTATTTT. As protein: CASSFLKGIMPTQYF. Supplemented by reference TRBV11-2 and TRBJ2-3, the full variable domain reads EAGVAQSPRYKIIEKRQSVAFWCNPISGHATLYWYQQILGQGPKLLIQFQNNGVVDDSQLPKDRFSAERLKGVDSTLKIQPAKLEDSAVYLCASSFLKGIMPTQYFGPGTRLTVL.

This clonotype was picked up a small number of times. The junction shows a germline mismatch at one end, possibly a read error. The CDR3 DNA reads TGTGCCAGCAGTGGGGTTATGAAAACTGAAGCTTTCTTT. Translation gives CASSGVMKTEAFF. V gene TRBV6-5 combines with J gene TRBJ1-1; D call uncertain. Germline loops: CDR1 MNHEY, CDR2 SVGAGI. This CDR3 has 13 amino acids.